Sequencing of this TCR beta chain was carried out in a study of OX40 agonist ivuxolimab in advanced cancers. Study at large: Patients enrolled in dose escalation were diagnosed with hepatocellular carcinoma, melanoma, renal cell or head and neck cancer. Partial responses were achieved by three patients, of whom one had hepatocellular carcinoma and two had cutaneous melanoma. Whole-study results and caveats: Antigen specificity remained undetermined for the expanded peripheral T cells. CD8+ T cells showed, on average, more clonal expansion than CD4+ cells.

Sequenced by immunoSEQ multiplex PCR; TCRdb stores in-frame clones only, minus some. The sample has under 50,000 clones; about 83% are singletons. This clone occurred a few times. The antigen remains undetermined. The germline CDR1 and CDR2 sequences are MNHEY and SVGAGI. V dropped 6 bases and J dropped 0; count of bases not matched to a gene: 5. The CDR3 length is 15 residues. Source: CD4+ or CD8+ T cells sorted from blood, taken in a trial of the OX40 agonist ivuxolimab. This clonotype originated in an adult with an advanced solid tumor such as melanoma, head and neck, liver or kidney cancer. The chain recombines TRBV6-5 with TRBJ2-1; the match to TRBD1 covers 7 bases. The CDR3 DNA reads TGTGCCAGCAGCCTGACAGGGAGCTCCTACAATGAGCAGTTCTTC. Translating gives CASSLTGSSYNEQFF.